The following is a T cell receptor (beta chain) sequence with its context. Its specificity is not known. TCRdb passed the reads through MiXCR, listing each CDR3 protein once. The sample shows 450,000 to 650,000 distinct CDR3 sequences, just under 40% of them seen only once. The data originate from a study of T cell repertoires in cytomegalovirus infection. Study conclusions and caveats: Ex vivo, HLA-C-restricted CMV-specific TCR beta clonotypes prevailed over the rest of the response.

This CDR3 spans 13 amino acids. V lost 8 bases, J lost 7 bases, and 7 bases stayed unmatched. Germline CDR1 reads SGHAT; CDR2 reads FQNNGV. The TCR was taken from a human donor in good health (CMV status not recorded). Some clones in this sample may be carry-over from other donors' samples. The specimen comprised cultured PBMCs, sampled from culture after CMV antigen stimulation. The rearrangement links TRBV11-2 to TRBJ2-5; 10 bases are shared with TRBD2. The CDR3 sequence is CASGSGGAGTQYF. The CDR3, as DNA: TGTGCCAGCGGGAGCGGGGGGGCTGGGACCCAGTACTTC.